The 25 T cell receptor beta chains below were found in one sample sequenced in a study of molecular identifiers for immune sequencing clone quantification. TCRdb reprocessed the PCR reads with MiXCR, giving one entry per CDR3 protein. The table includes about 640,000 distinct CDR3 sequences, about 20% detected once. Specimen: naive CD8+ T cells from blood, with Jurkat cell RNA spiked in. Subset meaning: FACS-sorted CD8+CD4-CCR7+CD45RA+ naive T cells. Receptors were obtained from a human donor in good health. Some libraries in this study had Jurkat cell RNA spiked in.

This clonotype has just a few counts. This chain uses TRBV6-5 with TRBJ2-7, with a tentative D call TRBD2 (6 bases). Trimming pared 2 bases from V and 0 bases from J, leaving 8 bases between. The CDR3 runs to 14 residues. Germline V gene data show CDR1 as MNHEY and CDR2 as SVGAGI. This chain's CDR3 is CASSYGGDSYEQYF. CDR3 nucleotide sequence: TGTGCCAGCAGTTACGGCGGGGACTCCTACGAGCAGTACTTC.

This clonotype was recorded many times. J is TRBJ1-2 and V is TRBV6-5; the D is unclear. This CDR3 has 14 amino acids. CDR1 is MNHEY and CDR2 is SVGAGI in the germline V gene. V lost 8 bases and J 0 bases, leaving 13 bases between the germline ends. The CDR3 bases are TGTGCCAGCCCTACCGGAGGGACTAACTATGGCTACACCTTC. Encoded protein: CASPTGGTNYGYTF.

This clonotype was observed at least ten times. The chain joins TRBV7-9 to TRBJ2-3; 12 bases agree with TRBD1. Losses at the gene ends were 5 bases for V and 6 bases for J; bases not matched to a gene: 9. The CDR3 extends over 16 amino acids. Germline lookup yields CDR1 SEHNR and CDR2 FQNEAQ (reference sequence). CDR3 in amino acids: CASSLGQGAVVDTQYF. In nucleotides, the CDR3 is TGTGCCAGCAGCCTGGGACAGGGGGCAGTAGTGGATACGCAGTATTTT.

This clonotype was counted between two and nine times. This chain uses TRBV7-8 with TRBJ2-5; 10 bases match TRBD2. CDR1 is SGHVS, CDR2 FQNEAQ, per germline. The V gene end was trimmed by 1 base and the J gene end by 2 bases; junction bases not matched to a gene: 4. CDR3 length equals 16 residues. CDR3 nucleotide sequence: TGTGCCAGCAGCTTAGGATCTAGCGGGAGTCAAGAGACCCAGTACTTC. As protein: CASSLGSSGSQETQYF.

V and J are TRBV28 and TRBJ1-1; D may be TRBD1 (6 bases). CDR1 is MDHEN, CDR2 SYDVKM, per germline. Trimming left V 8 bases short and J 3 bases short, with 13 bases between. The CDR3 is 13 residues long. CDR3: CASAVTGDTEAFF. Here the CDR3 DNA reads TGTGCCAGCGCCGTGACAGGAGACACTGAAGCTTTCTTT.

Regarding this clonotype: An end of the junction does not agree with germline; a read error may underlie this. This chain joins TRBV5-1 and TRBJ1-1, with D tentatively TRBD1 (5 bases). Germline V gene sequence: CDR1 SGHRS, CDR2 YFSETQ. The CDR3 spans 11 residues. This CDR3 is CAGRENTEAFF. The DNA for the CDR3 is TGCGCCGGCAGGGAGAACACTGAAGCTTTCTTT.

Regarding this clonotype: Since a much larger clone is just one base distant, this may be a read error. V and J are TRBV11-2 and TRBJ2-7; 8 nucleotides agree with TRBD1. Losses at the gene ends were 5 bases for V and 4 bases for J; bases not matched to a gene: 7. The CDR3 length is 14 residues. CDR1 and CDR2 from the germline V gene are SGHAT and FQNNGV. CDR3 in DNA: TGTGCCAGCAGCGAAAGGGACAGGCGGTACGAGCAGTACTTC. This translates into CASSERDRRYEQYF. Full variable domain (missing parts from reference TRBV11-2 and TRBJ2-7): EAGVAQSPRYKIIEKRQSVAFWCNPISGHATLYWYQQILGQGPKLLIQFQNNGVVDDSQLPKDRFSAERLKGVDSTLKIQPAKLEDSAVYLCASSERDRRYEQYFGPGTRLTVT.

The chain carries TRBV24-1 and TRBJ2-3, with 14 bases fitting TRBD2. The CDR3 runs 17 residues. The trim removed 8 bases at V and 3 bases at J, leaving 9 bases unmatched. Germline CDR1 is KGHDR and CDR2 is SFDVKD. The CDR3: CATTFGLAGGPTDTQYF. The CDR3 DNA follows: TGTGCCACCACTTTCGGACTAGCGGGGGGACCAACAGATACGCAGTATTTT.

About this clonotype itself: A much larger clone sits a single nucleotide away, making a read error possible. The chain joins TRBV5-3 to TRBJ1-5; D gene uncertain. The tail of the sequence fits TRBJ2-3 better, so the J call may be wrong. TRBV5-3 falls under the ORF class, with uncertain function. The CDR3 is made up of 13 amino acids. The CDR3 loop reads CASSNSEFRPQYF. The CDR3 region has the DNA TGTGCCAGCAGCAACAGCGAGTTTCGGCCCCAGTATTTT.

The table lists this clonotype with many counts. This sequence joins TRBV9 and TRBJ1-3; TRBD1 might be the D (6 bases). V lost 2 bases and J lost 3, with 12 bases in between. The CDR3 length is 15 residues. The germline gives CDR1 SGDLS, CDR2 YYNGEE. The CDR3 reads CASSVDDRRGNTIYF. The CDR3 nucleotides are TGTGCCAGCAGCGTGGACGACAGGCGTGGAAACACCATATATTTT.

This clonotype was detected many times. The DNA for the CDR3 is TGTGCCAGCAGTTTATGGGGCCCCGACTCCACAGATACGCAGTATTTT. It specifies CASSLWGPDSTDTQYF. V usage is TRBV28 and J usage is TRBJ2-3; D is uncertain. Germline CDR1 and CDR2: MDHEN and SYDVKM. V was cut by 0 bases and J by 2 bases, with 12 bases left in between. This CDR3 has 16 amino acids.

This chain connects TRBV20-1 to TRBJ2-7; D is undetermined. Trimming removed 5 bases at V and 2 bases at J, with 7 bases between. The CDR3 has 11 amino acids. Germline V CDR1 and CDR2: DFQATT, SNEGSKA (reference sequence). The CDR3 DNA sequence: TGCAGTGCTCGTTGGGCCTACGAGCAGTACTTC. Translated: CSARWAYEQYF.

Many counts were recorded for this clonotype. J is TRBJ1-1 and V is TRBV2, with a possible D match to TRBD1 (5 bases). V dropped 7 bases and J dropped 8 bases, with 20 bases sitting between them. CDR1 SNHLY and CDR2 FYNNEI come from the germline V gene. The CDR3 sequence is 14 residues long. The CDR3 region has the DNA TGTGCCAGCACCGAAGGGTCAGGGCGCGAGGAAGCTTTCTTT. This sequence encodes CASTEGSGREEAFF.

On this clonotype: A much larger clone differs by one base, so this may be a read error. V and J are TRBV6-6 and TRBJ1-4; D gene unclear. Germline assignment: CDR1 MNHNY and CDR2 SVGAGI (reference sequence). Trimming pared 4 bases from V and 7 bases from J, leaving 22 bases between. The CDR3 runs to 17 residues. CDR3 protein: CASSCSFDYSRFEKLFF. DNA of the CDR3: TGTGCCAGCAGTTGCTCGTTTGATTACAGCCGCTTTGAAAAACTGTTTTTT.

This clonotype was found many times. The rearrangement uses TRBV6-6 and TRBJ2-7; 8 bases align to TRBD1. The V gene end was trimmed by 6 bases and the J gene end by 7 bases; junction bases not matched to a gene: 8. CDR1 and CDR2 from the germline V gene are MNHNY and SVGAGI (reference sequence). This CDR3 is built from 13 residues. In nucleotides, the CDR3 is TGTGCCAGCAGACCCGGACAGGGTGAAGAGCAGTACTTC. Its protein is CASRPGQGEEQYF.

In its sample, this clonotype was seen many times. The rearrangement joins TRBV7-2 to TRBJ2-7; no clear D. Between the trimmed V and J ends, which lost 5 bases and 1 base, there was a span of 18 bases. The CDR3 spans 16 residues. CDR1 and CDR2 (germline): SGHTA, FQGNSA. CDR3 residues: CASSTAPTAFSYEQYF. CDR3 DNA: TGTGCCAGCAGCACCGCCCCAACAGCTTTTTCCTACGAGCAGTACTTC. Variable domain in full (rest from reference TRBV7-2 and TRBJ2-7): GAGVSQSPSNKVTEKGKDVELRCDPISGHTALYWYRQSLGQGLEFLIYFQGNSAPDKSGLPSDRFSAERTGGSVSTLTIQRTQQEDSAVYLCASSTAPTAFSYEQYFGPGTRLTVT.

CDR3 sequence: CASSSRGAGGYEQYF. In nucleotides, the CDR3 is TGTGCCAGCAGCTCCCGAGGAGCGGGAGGGTACGAGCAGTACTTC. The gene calls are TRBV3-1 and TRBJ2-7; TRBD2 aligns across 10 bases. This CDR3 is built from 15 residues. Losses at the gene ends were 5 bases for V and 4 bases for J; bases not matched to a gene: 8. Germline V gives CDR1 LGHDT, CDR2 YNNKEL (reference sequence).

Comments on this clonotype: This may come from a read error, since a much larger clone is one base off. The chain uses TRBV19 and TRBJ2-2; D possibly uses TRBD1 or TRBD2 (5 bases each). Germline lookup yields CDR1 LNHDA and CDR2 SQIVND (reference sequence). The V end lost 6 bases, the J end lost 4 bases, and 15 bases lay between the germline ends. The CDR3 runs 15 residues. The CDR3 spells CASRTGTRVTGELFF. The CDR3 nucleotides are TGTGCCAGTAGAACGGGAACCAGGGTCACCGGGGAGCTGTTTTTT.

The chain uses TRBV2 and TRBJ2-7; 8 bases align to TRBD1. V trimming: 7 bases; J trimming: 2 bases; junction bases outside the gene matches: 13. This CDR3 region has 16 residues. The germline V gene encodes CDR1 SNHLY and CDR2 FYNNEI. CDR3 sequence: CASTHIRTGTAYEQYF. The CDR3 DNA reads as TGTGCCAGCACCCATATCCGGACAGGGACCGCCTACGAGCAGTACTTC.

This clonotype was seen many times. The V gene is TRBV20-1, the J gene TRBJ2-7, with D possibly being TRBD1 (6 bases). The CDR3 sequence is 11 residues long. The germline gives CDR1 DFQATT, CDR2 SNEGSKA (reference sequence). Trimming took 3 bases from V and 6 from J, leaving 9 bases between them. The CDR3, as DNA: TGCAGTGCTAGTTTGGGGGCCGAGCAGTACTTC. Translation gives CSASLGAEQYF.

The chain carries TRBV10-1 and TRBJ2-4; the match to TRBD2 covers 10 bases. This CDR3 has 15 amino acids. The V segment lost 10 bases and the J segment 3 bases; nucleotides outside the gene matches: 9. The germline V gene encodes CDR1 WNHNN and CDR2 SYGVQD (reference sequence). The CDR3 here is CANELAGWGKNIQYF. The CDR3 DNA sequence: TGCGCCAACGAACTAGCGGGATGGGGCAAAAACATTCAGTACTTC.

This clonotype was seen more than once but under ten times. The chain carries TRBV19 and TRBJ1-5; possible D gene TRBD1, 6 bases. Trimming left V 4 bases short and J 0 bases short, with 10 bases between. The CDR3 totals 15 residues. CDR1 is LNHDA and CDR2 is SQIVND in the germline V gene (reference sequence). The CDR3 reads CASSTGAGSNQPQHF. The CDR3 bases are TGTGCCAGTAGTACGGGGGCAGGTAGCAATCAGCCCCAGCATTTT.

The V gene is TRBV4-3, the J gene TRBJ1-5; D call uncertain. Trimming cost V 0 bases and J 0 bases, with 21 bases left between them. The CDR3 extends over 20 amino acids. CDR1 is LGHNA, CDR2 YSLEER, per germline. CDR3 sequence reads: CASSQDLHGEQNYSNQPQHF. The CDR3 nucleotides read TGCGCCAGCAGCCAAGATCTACACGGTGAACAGAACTATAGCAATCAGCCCCAGCATTTT.

Concerning this clonotype itself: A read error may be the cause here, since a much bigger clone is one base away. The rearrangement joins TRBV5-6 to TRBJ2-7; D is perhaps TRBD1 (5 bases). The CDR3 runs to 14 residues. V was pared by 0 bases and J by 4 bases, with 11 bases between. Per the germline V gene, CDR1 is SGHDT and CDR2 is YYEEEE. The CDR3, as DNA: TGTGCCAGCAGCTTGGGGGGCGGCCTGTACGAGCAGTACTTC. This sequence encodes CASSLGGGLYEQYF.

This clonotype appeared many times. The CDR3 is CASSLTGLGTEAFF. In DNA form, the CDR3 reads TGTGCCAGCAGCTTAACAGGGTTGGGCACTGAAGCTTTCTTT. The rearrangement uses TRBV7-2 and TRBJ1-1, with D possibly matching TRBD1 (6 bases). Trimming removed 2 bases at V and 4 bases at J, with 11 bases between. The CDR3 is 14 amino acids. Germline-derived CDR1 and CDR2 are SGHTA and FQGNSA.